These 18 T cell receptor beta chains originate from one sample sequenced in a study of T cells in Graves' hyperthyroidism and ophthalmopathy. Researchers took RNA transcripts and amplified the TCR beta CDR3 regions from them. HTBI primers were used for first-round RT-PCR of the TCR CDR3. TCRdb used MiXCR to reprocess the multiplex PCR reads, holding one entry per CDR3 protein. The data contain 300,000 to 450,000 distinct CDR3 sequences, around 25% of them singletons. The sequenced sample was blood. The receptors stem from a man aged 50 to 60 with Graves' hyperthyroidism.

This clonotype was seen at least ten times. V is TRBV20-1 and J is TRBJ2-1, with D possibly TRBD2 on 6 matching bases. The CDR3 consists of 15 residues. Germline CDR1 is DFQATT and CDR2 is SNEGSKA (reference sequence). V lost 4 bases to trimming and J lost 6 bases, with 19 bases between them. The CDR3 is CSAIPPRDSGNEQFF. The DNA of the CDR3 is TGCAGTGCTATTCCACCGCGGGATAGTGGCAATGAGCAGTTCTTC.

J is TRBJ2-3 and V is TRBV20-1; 11 bases agree with TRBD2. The CDR3 loop spans 17 amino acids. Germline values: CDR1 DFQATT, CDR2 SNEGSKA (reference sequence). The V and J ends lost 4 bases and 0 bases, in that order; junction bases with no gene match: 9. CDR3 in DNA: TGCAGTGCTAAGAGACTAGCGGGGACGGCTAGCACAGATACGCAGTATTTT. This gives the protein CSAKRLAGTASTDTQYF.

The sample holds a few counts of this clonotype. V and J are TRBV4-2 and TRBJ2-3; 8 positions agree with TRBD2. The CDR3 runs to 17 residues. J lost 4 bases, V lost 0 bases, and 9 bases had no gene match. Germline V gives CDR1 LGHNA, CDR2 YNFKEQ. This CDR3 reads CASSQDLKREFADTQYF. In nucleotides, the CDR3 is TGTGCCAGCAGCCAAGACCTTAAGCGGGAGTTTGCAGATACGCAGTATTTT.

The chain carries TRBV27 and TRBJ2-7, with a possible D match to TRBD2 (6 bases). Trimming took off 5 bases at V and 6 bases at J, with 17 bases between the two ends. Germline V CDR1 and CDR2: MNHEY, SMNVEV (reference sequence). The CDR3 is 14 amino acids. The CDR3, as DNA: TGTGCCAGCAGTGGGTTGGAGGGTAACGGCGAGCAGTACTTC. This sequence encodes CASSGLEGNGEQYF.

This rearrangement joins TRBV20-1 to TRBJ1-1, with TRBD1 matching 8 bases. Unmatched junction bases numbered 12, after V lost 0 bases and J lost 6 bases. The CDR3 covers 16 residues. CDR1 and CDR2 from the germline V gene are DFQATT and SNEGSKA (reference sequence). The CDR3 nucleotides are TGCAGTGCTAGAGATAGGACAGGGTTTTTGAATTCTGAAGCTTTCTTT. It encodes CSARDRTGFLNSEAFF.

This chain's CDR3 is CATSDTEWTSGREQFF. The CDR3, as DNA: TGTGCCACCAGTGACACCGAATGGACTAGCGGGAGGGAGCAGTTCTTC. V usage is TRBV24-1 and J usage is TRBJ2-1; 14 nucleotides match TRBD2. The CDR3 spans 16 residues. V lost 4 bases, J lost 10 bases, and 8 bases stayed unmatched. Germline CDR1 KGHDR, CDR2 SFDVKD.

This clonotype has more than one count but fewer than ten. The chain links TRBV6-1 to TRBJ1-2; no clear D gene. Germline CDR1 MNHNS, CDR2 SASEGT. The CDR3 covers 12 residues. The V end was cut by 2 bases, the J end by 4 bases, with 5 bases between. In DNA, the CDR3 is TGTGCCAGCAGTGAATGGGGCTATGGCTACACCTTC. Encoded protein: CASSEWGYGYTF.

In this sample, this clonotype turned up a few times. CDR3 in DNA: TGTGCCCTCCAGCGTGGGCTAGCGGGAAACGAGCAGTACTTC. Translated, it gives CALQRGLAGNEQYF. The chain joins TRBV6-1 to TRBJ2-7; TRBD2 matches 9 bases. Germline V CDR1 and CDR2: MNHNS, SASEGT. The CDR3 length is 14 residues. The trim removed 11 bases at V and 5 bases at J, leaving 13 bases unmatched.

The gene calls are TRBV6-2 or TRBV6-3 and TRBJ2-3; tentatively, D is TRBD2 (5 bases). CDR1 and CDR2 (germline): MNHEY, SVGEGT. The CDR3 is 13 residues long. V lost 6 bases and J 1 base, leaving 8 bases between the germline ends. The CDR3, as DNA: TGTGCCAGCAGGGGAGTAGGCACAGATACGCAGTATTTT. Its translation is CASRGVGTDTQYF.

This clonotype has at least ten counts. The chain uses TRBV24-1 and TRBJ2-6; no clear D gene. Germline values: CDR1 KGHDR, CDR2 SFDVKD. The length of the CDR3 is 12 residues. Between the trimmed V and J ends, which lost 5 bases and 4 bases, there was a span of 2 bases. The CDR3, as DNA: TGTGCCACCAGTGCCGGGGCCAACGTCCTGACTTTC. It codes for CATSAGANVLTF.

This clonotype was counted many times. The J gene is TRBJ2-5, the V gene TRBV6-2 or TRBV6-3; 10 bases map to TRBD1. The CDR3 runs to 17 residues. V lost 3 bases, J lost 11 bases, and 18 bases stayed unmatched. The germline CDR1 and CDR2 sequences are MNHEY and SVGEGT. The CDR3 reads CASSYGGVGQGDTEQYF. CDR3 sequence (DNA): TGTGCCAGCAGTTATGGGGGGGTCGGACAGGGGGACACGGAACAGTACTTC.

In its sample, this clonotype was seen a few times. Here the CDR3 DNA reads TGTGCCAGCATACCTTTTCATCAGGGAGAGCAGTTCTTC. Its protein product is CASIPFHQGEQFF. The chain has TRBV12-3 or TRBV12-4 and TRBJ2-1, with a possible D match to TRBD1 (5 bases). The V end was cut by 7 bases, the J end by 10 bases, with 17 bases between. The CDR3 totals 13 residues.

A few counts support this clonotype. The chain is built from TRBV18 and TRBJ2-3; a weak D match, TRBD2 (6 bases). V lost 6 bases and J lost 0, with 19 bases in between. The CDR3 spans 17 residues. Germline CDR1 and CDR2: KGHSH and LQKENI. CDR3 in amino acids: CASSPSSRGSSTDTQYF. CDR3 in DNA: TGTGCCAGCTCCCCATCCTCTCGGGGGAGCAGCACAGATACGCAGTATTTT.

This clonotype was found once. The chain links TRBV5-1 to TRBJ1-2, with 7 positions matching TRBD1. The CDR3 runs to 15 residues. V was pared by 0 bases and J by 4 bases, with 6 bases of the junction left unmatched. CDR1 is SGHRS and CDR2 is YFSETQ in the germline V gene. In nucleotides, the CDR3 is TGCGCCAGCAGCTTGGATGGGACAGATCTCTATGGCTACACCTTC. This gives the protein CASSLDGTDLYGYTF.

The chain couples TRBV12-3 or TRBV12-4 to TRBJ2-7; 7 bases fit TRBD2. Trimming cost V 3 bases and J 0 bases; bases outside gene matches: 5. The CDR3 spans 15 residues. The CDR3 sequence: CASSFTSASSYEQYF. In DNA form, the CDR3 reads TGTGCCAGCAGTTTTACTAGCGCAAGCTCCTACGAGCAGTACTTC.

DNA of the CDR3: TGTGCCAGCTCTAGGGCAGCGGGAGCAGATACGCAGTATTTT. Its protein is CASSRAAGADTQYF. The chain employs TRBV18 and TRBJ2-3; TRBD2 matches 8 bases. CDR1 and CDR2 from the germline V gene are KGHSH and LQKENI. This CDR3 contains 14 residues. J gave up 4 bases and V 6 bases, and 6 bases lay outside the gene matches.

The genes are TRBV5-1 and TRBJ2-4; perhaps TRBD2 as D (6 bases). The CDR3 runs 16 residues. Germline-derived CDR1 and CDR2 are SGHRS and YFSETQ. Trimming took 0 bases from V and 3 from J, leaving 13 bases between them. CDR3 loop: CASSLELGGGKNIQYF. The CDR3 DNA reads as TGCGCCAGCAGCTTGGAGTTGGGGGGTGGCAAAAACATTCAGTACTTC.

V gene TRBV5-6 combines with J gene TRBJ2-7; 7 nucleotides agree with TRBD2. The CDR3 is 18 residues long. With V trimmed by 1 base and J by 0 bases, 13 bases remained unmatched. Germline lookup yields CDR1 SGHDT and CDR2 YYEEEE. The CDR3 spells CASSLLGTVGLTSYEQYF. CDR3 nucleotide sequence: TGTGCCAGCAGCTTGTTGGGGACTGTGGGACTAACCTCCTACGAGCAGTACTTC.